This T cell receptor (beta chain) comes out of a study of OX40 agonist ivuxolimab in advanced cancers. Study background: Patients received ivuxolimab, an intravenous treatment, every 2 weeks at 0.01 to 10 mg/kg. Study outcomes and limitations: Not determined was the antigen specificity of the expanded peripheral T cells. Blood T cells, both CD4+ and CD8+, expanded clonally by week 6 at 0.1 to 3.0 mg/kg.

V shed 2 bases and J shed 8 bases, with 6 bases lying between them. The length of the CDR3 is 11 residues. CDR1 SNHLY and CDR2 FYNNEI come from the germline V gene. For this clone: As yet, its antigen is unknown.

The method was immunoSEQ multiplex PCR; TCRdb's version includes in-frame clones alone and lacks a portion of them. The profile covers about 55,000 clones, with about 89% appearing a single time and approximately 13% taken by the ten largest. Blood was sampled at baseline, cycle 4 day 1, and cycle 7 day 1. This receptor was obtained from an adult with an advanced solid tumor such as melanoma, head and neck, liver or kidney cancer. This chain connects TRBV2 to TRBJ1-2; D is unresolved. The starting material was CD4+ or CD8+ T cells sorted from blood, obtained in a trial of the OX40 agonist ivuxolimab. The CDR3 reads CASSERRGYTF. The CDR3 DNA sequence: TGTGCCAGCAGTGAACGGAGGGGCTACACCTTC.